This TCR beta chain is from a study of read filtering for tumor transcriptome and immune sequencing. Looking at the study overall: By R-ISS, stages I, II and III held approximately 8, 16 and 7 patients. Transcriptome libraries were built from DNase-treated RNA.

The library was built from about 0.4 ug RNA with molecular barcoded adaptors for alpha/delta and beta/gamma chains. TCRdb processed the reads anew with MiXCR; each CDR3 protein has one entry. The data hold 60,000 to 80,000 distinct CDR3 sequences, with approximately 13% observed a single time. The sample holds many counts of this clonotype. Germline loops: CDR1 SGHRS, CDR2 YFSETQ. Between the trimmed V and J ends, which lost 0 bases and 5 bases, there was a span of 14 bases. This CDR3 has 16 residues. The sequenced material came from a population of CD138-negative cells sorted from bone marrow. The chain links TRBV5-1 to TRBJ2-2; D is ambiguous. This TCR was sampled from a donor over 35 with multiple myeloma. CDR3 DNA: TGCGCCAGCAGCTTGGGTGGAAACGGTCGAACCGGGGAGCTGTTTTTT. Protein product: CASSLGGNGRTGELFF. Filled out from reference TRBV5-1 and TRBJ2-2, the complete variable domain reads KAGVTQTPRYLIKTRGQQVTLSCSPISGHRSVSWYQQTPGQGLQFLFEYFSETQRNKGNFPGRFSGRQFSNSRSEMNVSTLELGDSALYLCASSLGGNGRTGELFFGEGSRLTVL.